This TCR beta chain was identified during a study of cytomegalovirus exposure and HLA in healthy donors. Points from the study as a whole: A later analysis appeared to link common viral pathogens to several of the most significant clusters.

Primers: 60 Vbeta forward and 13 Jbeta reverse. In the authors' workflow: Later, tens of millions of unique TCR beta chains were counted in an analysis, and roughly 11 million of them were shared. Method: immunoSEQ multiplex PCR; TCRdb's copy keeps in-frame clones and lacks some. The DNA gave D and trimming, while V, J and clone size come from that table. Among about 140,000 clones listed, around 77% were seen once. This clone was detected a few times. Antigen unknown. The CDR3 is 13 residues long. The V end lost 8 bases, the J end lost 5 bases, and 15 bases lay between the germline ends. Germline V lookup: CDR1 SGHTA, CDR2 FQGNSA.

The gene calls are TRBV7-2 and TRBJ2-5; D possibly corresponds to TRBD1 (5 bases). This TCR derives from a woman in her forties or fifties in good health and CMV-seronegative. The specimen was PBMCs. CDR3 sequence (DNA): TGTGCCAGCCATGGGGCAGGGTGGGAGACCCAGTACTTC. This gives the protein CASHGAGWETQYF.